The clone carrying this T cell receptor (beta chain) was recorded many times. Together with a sample-barcoded 5' primer, a J-beta primer mix was included in a second PCR lasting about 6 to 11 cycles. From the 5' RACE reads, TCRdb called clonotypes with MiXCR, one entry per CDR3 protein. This repertoire shows approximately 580,000 distinct CDR3 sequences, 24% found once; its top ten account for less than 9%. This sample is part of a study of blood T cells in healthy people across ages. This CDR3 region has 11 residues. Germline CDR1 and CDR2: SGHAT and FQNNGV. The germline V and J ends were trimmed by 6 bases and 5 bases, with 4 bases remaining between them. This same sample was also part of a study on T cells of mothers and their children.

The TCR was taken from a boy aged 5-17 years in good health. V usage is TRBV11-2 and J usage is TRBJ1-4; D not resolved. The sequenced sample was blood. DNA for the CDR3: TGTGCCAGCAGACTAAATGAAAAACTGTTTTTT. This gives the protein CASRLNEKLFF. Full variable domain (remainder filled in from reference TRBV11-2 and TRBJ1-4): EAGVAQSPRYKIIEKRQSVAFWCNPISGHATLYWYQQILGQGPKLLIQFQNNGVVDDSQLPKDRFSAERLKGVDSTLKIQPAKLEDSAVYLCASRLNEKLFFGSGTQLSVL.